This T cell receptor (beta chain) originates from a study of neurological immune-mediated disorders (dated by TCRdb to the late 2010s). About the investigation overall: Peripheral blood TCR-beta repertoires from patients with HTLV-I-associated myelopathy (HAM/TSP), patients with multiple sclerosis, and healthy controls were compared in the study using UMI-based sequencing. The cohort was made up of 68 subjects, consisting of about 15 HAM/TSP patients, 35 or so multiple sclerosis patients and 20 healthy controls. The approximately 110 TCR-beta libraries included longitudinal samples, technical triplicates and paired sorted CD4+ and CD8+ T-cell subsets alongside PBMC samples. Overall study results and their limits: Expanded clones from different subjects shared no identical CDR3 amino acid sequences, which suggests that TCR-beta repertoires were private in all groups. TCR clonal expansion was highest in HAM/TSP patients and lowest in MS patients, with MS patients falling below even healthy controls.

This clonotype qualifies as medium-sized (0.01 to 0.1%). Its recognized antigen is unknown. Nothing much larger sits one base from this clone, and base qualities are not available. Blood bank volunteers in Maryland, USA served as the healthy controls. For the unsorted PBMC libraries, 2 million PBMCs were stored in RNAlater at -80 degrees C until RNA extraction and were used to generate the libraries. Peripheral blood was subjected to Ficoll-Hypaque density gradient centrifugation to isolate PBMCs, which were then cryopreserved in liquid nitrogen. Reading the germline V gene gives CDR1 ENHRY and CDR2 SYGVKD. Trimmed from V: 4 bases; trimmed from J: 2 bases; junction bases lacking a gene match: 6. The CDR3 sequence holds 15 residues, the cysteine and phenylalanine included. Just CDR3 DNA is preserved here, 45 bases in frame from base 1. cDNA was synthesized by template-switch 5'RACE using a primer with a 10-nucleotide random unique molecular identifier that tagged each TCR transcript. Each sequencing run produced over 180 million TCR-beta sequences covering 15-18 subjects. The RNeasy kit was used for extraction of total RNA. Using the KAPA Real-time Library Amplification kit, TCR-beta VDJ regions were amplified with primers for the TCR constant region and the 5'RACE anchor. Sample indexes and Illumina adaptors were added in a first PCR, and a second PCR then increased library yield. The roughly 650 bp TCR product was size-selected on a 2% E-gel SizeSelection system after Ampure bead purification. Before pooling, libraries had their quality checked on a Bioanalyzer, their concentration measured with Qubit, and their quantity determined with the Kapa Library Quantification kit. Paired-end 2 x 150 bp sequencing of the libraries was performed on an Illumina HiSeq 2500. To increase sequence diversity, roughly 24-31% phiX was spiked into each library pool. Processing in the source paper ran as follows. The UMI-based MiGEC pipeline processed quality-filtered reads and removed over 85% of raw TCR sequences during error correction. IMGT germline references were used for aligning VDJ genes, and each clonotype was defined as a unique CDR3 amino acid sequence together with its V-J genes. VDJtools evaluated clonal expansion, Shannon diversity and CDR3 relatedness (CalcPairwiseDistances, ClusterSamples); CLCbio workbench built phylogenetic trees. Clones with at least 8 unique UMIs were defined as expanded, with this threshold being based on coefficient-of-variation modelling across technical triplicates. The raw public data were reprocessed by TCRdb itself: fastp quality trimming at Q25, MiXCR clonotype calling, in-frame beta chains only. Every entry covers one CDR3 protein and lists the most common genes and DNA from its rows. The V and J calls shown here were made by TCRdb, not taken from the authors' results. In all, the sample holds almost 30,000 distinct CDR3 sequences, and 9.5% to 13% of those were seen once. The leading ten clones occupy about 6% of the sample.

This clonotype originated in a woman aged 60 to 75 in good health. The specimen sequenced was PBMCs. This receptor chain uses TRBV10-3 and TRBJ2-3, with TRBD1 matching 7 junction bases. CDR3 protein: CAISGSGGSTDTQYF. The sequenced DNA is TGTGCCATCAGTGGGTCAGGGGGATCCACAGATACGCAGTATTTT.